This T cell receptor beta chain is from a study of graft-versus-host responses after intestinal transplantation (dated by TCRdb to the early 2020s). For the wider study: Multivisceral, liver-intestinal, or isolated intestinal transplants were received by the recipients. Samples from a few later patients were sequenced in-house on an Illumina MiSeq with MiXCR processing rather than by the commercial service. After intestinal transplantation, graft-versus-host and host-versus-graft alloreactive T cell clones in the graft, circulation and bone marrow were tracked using bulk TCR-beta CDR3 sequencing. Alloreactive clones were identified by sequencing pre-transplant mixed lymphocyte reaction products and comparing them with unstimulated pre-transplant donor and recipient T cells. A peak of at least 4% donor T cells among recipient peripheral blood mononuclear cells was the definition used for donor T cell macrochimerism. All recipients received anti-thymocyte globulin induction followed by maintenance tacrolimus and steroids for approximately 3 years. Of the roughly 25 intestinal transplant recipients enrolled in the cohort, one of whom was a retransplant, 3 patients without pretransplant specimens were excluded. The paper as a whole reports these results and caveats: In the allografts of patients with donor T cell macrochimerism, GvH to HvG T cell clonal ratios were high. GvH clones turned up in recipient bone marrow, with some appearing earlier in ileal mucosa or blood, a pattern consistent with an intestinal mucosal origin. Peak levels of circulating GvH clones were associated with declines in HvG clones early after transplant. Conclusions were limited by the relatively low number and heterogeneity of intestinal transplant patients.

CDR1 SGHRS and CDR2 YFSETQ are derived from the germline V gene. Trimmed from V: 4 bases; trimmed from J: 4 bases; junction bases lacking a gene match: 1. Measured from the cysteine to the phenylalanine, the CDR3 is 15 residues long. Only the CDR3 DNA is retained, 45 bases long and in frame from the first base. Library construction relied on the immunoSEQ multiplex PCR assay. For most patients, genomic DNA was isolated with the Qiagen DNeasy Blood and Tissue Kit and shipped frozen to Adaptive Biotechnologies for TCR sequencing. High-throughput TCR-beta CDR3 sequencing of genomic DNA from most patients was performed by Adaptive Biotechnologies. The original pipeline was this. TCR sequencing data were retrieved from Adaptive's ImmunoSEQ software for around 20 patients, whereas three other patients were processed with MiXCR and VDJtools. CD4 versus CD8 sorting errors were corrected by removing sequences found in both subsets at a frequency ratio below 5:1. Because the origin of CDR3 nucleotide sequences shared between donor and recipient could not be assigned, those sequences were removed. To count as alloreactive, a clone needed at least 2-fold expansion over unstimulated cells and a minimum CFSE-low frequency of 0.002% (template counts) or 0.001% (read counts). Mappable clones were those detected in sequenced pre-transplant spleen, lymph node, or MLR CFSE-low populations of the donor or recipient. The cumulative frequency of alloreactive clones was calculated as a percentage of all sequences, weighted by copy number. Imported from immuneACCESS, the table was reduced by TCRdb to in-frame sequences with V and J called. These copies leave out some clones; in studies compared against another copy, an unresolved V gene accounts for under half, and the cause of the remainder is not known. The V and J calls and the clone size are those of that table, but D and trimming were determined from the DNA. The sample table lists about 82,000 clones, around 93% of them with a count of one. The ten largest account for approximately 0.33% of the sample.

Taken with the paper, the label for time point translates to: cells obtained before transplantation from donor or recipient. CD3+CD4+ and CD3+CD8+ populations were FACS-sorted from unstimulated pre-transplant donor and recipient cells taken from spleen or lymph nodes. Turning to this clone: What this receptor recognizes is not known. Base qualities are not at hand, and no much larger clone is one base apart.

Sequencing was performed on unstimulated CD4+ T cells sorted from spleen or lymph node cells, taken before transplant. This receptor was identified in a human donor who was the organ donor for an intestinal transplant. The chain is made from TRBV5-1 and TRBJ2-3; TRBD2 agrees with 15 junctional bases. The DNA is as follows: TGCGCCAGCAGCGGACTAGCGGGGGGGCCAGATACGCAGTATTTT. The translation is CASSGLAGGPDTQYF.